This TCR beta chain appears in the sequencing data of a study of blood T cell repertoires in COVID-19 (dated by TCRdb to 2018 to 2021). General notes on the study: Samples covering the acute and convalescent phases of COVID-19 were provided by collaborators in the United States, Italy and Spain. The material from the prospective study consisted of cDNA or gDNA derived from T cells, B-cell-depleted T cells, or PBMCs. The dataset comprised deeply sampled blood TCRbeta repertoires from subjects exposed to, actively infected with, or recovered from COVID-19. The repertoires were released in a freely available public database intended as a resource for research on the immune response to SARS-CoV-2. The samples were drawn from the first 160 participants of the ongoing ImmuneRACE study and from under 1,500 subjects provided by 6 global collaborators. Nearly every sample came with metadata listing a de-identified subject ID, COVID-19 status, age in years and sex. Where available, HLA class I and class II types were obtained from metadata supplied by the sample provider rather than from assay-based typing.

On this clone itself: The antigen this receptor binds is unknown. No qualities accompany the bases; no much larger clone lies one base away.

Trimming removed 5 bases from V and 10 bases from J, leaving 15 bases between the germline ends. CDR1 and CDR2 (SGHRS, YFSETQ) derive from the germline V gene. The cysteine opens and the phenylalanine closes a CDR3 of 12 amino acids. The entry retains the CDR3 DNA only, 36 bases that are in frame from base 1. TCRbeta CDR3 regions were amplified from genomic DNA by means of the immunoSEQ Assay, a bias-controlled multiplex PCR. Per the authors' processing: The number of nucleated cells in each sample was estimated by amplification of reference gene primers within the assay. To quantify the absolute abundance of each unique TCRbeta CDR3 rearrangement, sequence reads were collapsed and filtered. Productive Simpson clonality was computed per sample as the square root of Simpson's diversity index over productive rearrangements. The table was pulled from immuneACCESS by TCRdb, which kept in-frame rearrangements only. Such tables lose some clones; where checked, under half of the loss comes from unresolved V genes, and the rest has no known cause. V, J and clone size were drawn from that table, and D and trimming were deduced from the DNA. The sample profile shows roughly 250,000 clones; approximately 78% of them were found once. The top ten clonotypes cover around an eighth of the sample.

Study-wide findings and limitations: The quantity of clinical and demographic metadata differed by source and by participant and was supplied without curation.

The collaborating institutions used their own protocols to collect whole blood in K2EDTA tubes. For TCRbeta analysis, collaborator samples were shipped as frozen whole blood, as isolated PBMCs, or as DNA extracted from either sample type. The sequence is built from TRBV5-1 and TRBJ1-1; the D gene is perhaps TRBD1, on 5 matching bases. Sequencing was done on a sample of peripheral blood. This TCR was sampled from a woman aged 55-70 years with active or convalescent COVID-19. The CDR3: CASSSPAGGAFF. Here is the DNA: TGCGCCAGCAGTTCGCCCGCCGGGGGAGCTTTCTTT.